The next 17 T cell receptor beta chains were all read from a single sample in a study of breast tumors, draining lymph nodes, adjacent tissues. Breast cancer patients provided tissue from their axillary draining lymph nodes. Via MiXCR, TCRdb re-called the multiplex PCR reads, giving one row per CDR3 protein. The profile shows tens of thousands of distinct CDR3 sequences, around 28% of them singletons. Input material: axillary lymph node tissue. These receptors all come from a female donor with breast cancer. Some clones in this sample may be carry-over from other donors' samples.

This clonotype was counted ten times or more. V and J are TRBV30 and TRBJ2-1, with TRBD1 identical over 7 bases. The germline gives CDR1 GTSNPN, CDR2 SVGIG (reference sequence). There are 13 residues in the CDR3. V lost 8 bases, J lost 8 bases, and 12 bases stayed unmatched. CDR3 residues: CARGPGNFHEQFF. The CDR3 DNA sequence: TGTGCCAGGGGGCCAGGGAATTTCCATGAGCAGTTCTTC.

This sequence joins TRBV3-1 and TRBJ1-1; D gene ambiguous. V lost 7 bases and J lost 0, with 18 bases in between. CDR1 is LGHDT and CDR2 is YNNKEL in the germline V gene (reference sequence). The CDR3 has 16 amino acids. The CDR3 region is CASMRTQGLMNTEAFF. In DNA form, the CDR3 reads TGTGCCAGCATGAGGACTCAAGGACTAATGAACACTGAAGCTTTCTTT.

The chain couples TRBV7-9 to TRBJ2-5, with a tentative D call TRBD2 (6 bases). CDR1 is SEHNR, CDR2 FQNEAQ, per germline (reference sequence). Deletions cut 1 base from V and 7 bases from J, with 16 bases between. The CDR3 is 15 amino acids. The CDR3 region has the DNA TGTGCCAGCAGCTTAGATTCAGAGGTGGGAGGGACCCAGTACTTC. Its translation: CASSLDSEVGGTQYF.

A remark on this clonotype: The CDR3 end shows no conserved phenylalanine or tryptophan, and so a read error is likely. The DNA is omitted, as the CDR3 cannot be located on it reliably, and the CDR3 follows TCRdb's listing. V gene TRBV19 combines with J gene TRBJ1-4; no check of the table's D call, TRBD1, against the DNA was made. Both ends counted, the CDR3 spans 10 residues. Looked up from germline, CDR1 is LNHDA and CDR2 is SQIVND (reference sequence). CDR3 residues: CASSLLDRIL.

This clonotype was seen many times. The V call is TRBV20-1, the J call TRBJ1-6; a weak D match, TRBD1 (6 bases). The germline V gene encodes CDR1 DFQATT and CDR2 SNEGSKA (reference sequence). The CDR3 contains 14 residues. Between the trimmed V and J ends, which lost 3 bases and 0 bases, there was a span of 6 bases. The CDR3 DNA sequence: TGCAGTGCTAGGGACAGCTCCTATAATTCACCCCTCCACTTT. This translates into CSARDSSYNSPLHF.

This clonotype was picked up many times. V and J are TRBV7-3 and TRBJ2-1, with TRBD2 as a possible D gene (5 bases). The CDR3 has 17 amino acids. CDR1 and CDR2 from the germline V gene are SGHTA and FQGTGA. The V end was cut by 4 bases, the J end by 0 bases, with 16 bases between. CDR3 in DNA: TGTGCCAGCAGCTCCGAGGGTAGGCTCCTCTCCTACAATGAGCAGTTCTTC. This codes for CASSSEGRLLSYNEQFF. Drawing the rest from reference TRBV7-3 and TRBJ2-1, the complete variable domain is GAGVSQTPSNKVTEKGKYVELRCDPISGHTALYWYRQSLGQGPEFLIYFQGTGAADDSGLPNDRFFAVRPEGSVSTLKIQRTERGDSAVYLCASSSEGRLLSYNEQFFGPGTRLTVL.

The rearrangement uses TRBV20-1 and TRBJ2-7, with 12 bases aligning to TRBD2. Unmatched junction bases numbered 7, after V lost 5 bases and J lost 2 bases. The CDR3 consists of 15 residues. Germline V gene sequence: CDR1 DFQATT, CDR2 SNEGSKA (reference sequence). The CDR3 loop reads CSALAGGRGTYEQYF. For the CDR3, the DNA is TGCAGTGCTCTAGCGGGAGGGCGGGGCACCTACGAGCAGTACTTC.

Remarks on this clonotype: Compared with germline, one end of the junction differs, possibly owing to a read error. CDR3: CSVVRVTSYGHTF. The CDR3, as DNA: TGCAGCGTTGTTCGTGTTACTAGCTATGGCCACACCTTC. The genes are TRBV29-1 and TRBJ1-2; the D is unclear. The CDR3 sequence is 13 residues long. CDR1 and CDR2 from the germline V gene are SQVTM and ANQGSEA.

This clonotype was seen many times. The CDR3 loop is CASRPQGRGELFF. Here the CDR3 DNA reads TGTGCCAGCAGGCCACAGGGGCGCGGGGAGCTGTTTTTT. The rearrangement joins TRBV6-5 to TRBJ2-2; 7 bases fit TRBD1. There are 13 residues in the CDR3. Trimming at V came to 6 bases and at J to 7 bases, leaving 5 bases not matched to a gene. Looked up from germline, CDR1 is MNHEY and CDR2 is SVGAGI.

Concerning this clonotype: This may stem from a read error, because a much larger clone lies one nucleotide away. CDR3 sequence: CASSYTGGTGELLF. The CDR3, as DNA: TGTGCCAGCAGTTACACAGGGGGCACCGGGGAGCTGCTTTTT. The V call is TRBV6-5, the J call TRBJ2-2; 9 bases map to TRBD1. This CDR3 contains 14 residues. Germline V CDR1 and CDR2: MNHEY, SVGAGI.

The rearrangement uses TRBV20-1 and TRBJ2-7, with TRBD1 matching over 10 bases. The length of the CDR3 is 14 residues. Trimming at V came to 6 bases and at J to 2 bases, leaving 7 bases not matched to a gene. Germline V CDR1 and CDR2: DFQATT, SNEGSKA (reference sequence). Written as DNA, the CDR3 is TGCAGTGCCCGGGACAGGGGACCCGCCTACGAGCAGTACTTC. Amino acid sequence: CSARDRGPAYEQYF.

About this clonotype: The CDR3 ends on some other residue instead of the conserved phenylalanine or tryptophan, so this is likely a read error. This sequence joins TRBV13 and TRBJ1-2; tentative D call: TRBD1 (6 bases). Germline CDR1 and CDR2: PRHDT and FYEKMQ (reference sequence). This CDR3 spans 18 amino acids. Trimming pared 8 bases from V and 1 base from J, leaving 26 bases between. In DNA form, the CDR3 reads TGTGCCAGCGGCTCCCAACGGGACACCCACGTCATTAACTATGGCTACACCTCC. Protein: CASGSQRDTHVINYGYTS.

This clonotype was observed at least ten times. The chain couples TRBV7-2 to TRBJ1-2, with a possible D match to TRBD1 (5 bases). V shed 5 bases and J shed 7 bases, with 20 bases lying between them. CDR3 size: 15 residues. From germline, CDR1 is SGHTA and CDR2 FQGNSA. The CDR3 bases are TGTGCCAGCAGCCCTGGTCGGGGGGATCTTCTTGGCTACACCTTC. Its translation: CASSPGRGDLLGYTF.

The table lists this clonotype with many counts. The gene calls are TRBV18 and TRBJ2-3; D perhaps matches TRBD2 (5 bases). CDR1 KGHSH and CDR2 LQKENI come from the germline V gene. The CDR3 spans 14 residues. V was pared by 3 bases and J by 5 bases, with 12 bases between. The CDR3 region is CASSPRRSEDTQYF. Written as DNA, the CDR3 is TGTGCCAGCTCACCTCGGAGGTCTGAAGATACGCAGTATTTT.

This clonotype occurred many times. The J gene is TRBJ1-2, the V gene TRBV19; TRBD1 matches 7 bases. Germline-derived CDR1 and CDR2 are LNHDA and SQIVND (reference sequence). V shed 10 bases, J shed 8 bases, and the junction held 7 bases outside the gene matches. The CDR3 consists of 11 residues. CDR3 nucleotide sequence: TGTGCCACCAACAGGGGTGAAGGCTACACCTTC. Translation: CATNRGEGYTF.

The sample holds many counts of this clonotype. J is TRBJ2-1 and V is TRBV7-9; 7 nucleotides align to TRBD2. The V segment lost 5 bases and the J segment 8 bases; nucleotides outside the gene matches: 9. From germline, CDR1 is SEHNR and CDR2 FQNEAQ (reference sequence). The CDR3 sequence is 14 residues long. The CDR3 protein is CASSGLVVGHEQFF. CDR3 nucleotide sequence: TGTGCCAGCAGCGGACTAGTAGTTGGTCATGAGCAGTTCTTC.

This clonotype was found many times. The chain carries TRBV6-6 and TRBJ2-7; 10 bases map to TRBD1. The ends lost 9 bases at V and 7 bases at J; junction bases unmatched: 12. Per the germline V gene, CDR1 is MNHNY and CDR2 is SVGAGI (reference sequence). CDR3 length: 14 amino acids. The CDR3 loop is CASKWTGGSGEQYF. CDR3 nucleotides: TGTGCCAGTAAGTGGACAGGGGGTTCGGGAGAGCAGTACTTC.